This is a list of T cell receptor beta chains from one sample in a study of cytomegalovirus exposure and HLA in healthy donors. Data came from immunoSEQ multiplex PCR; TCRdb stores just in-frame clones and leaves some out. Here the sample spans roughly 80,000 clones, 85% to 95% being singletons. Material: PBMCs. The receptor set was obtained from a man aged 18 to 29 in good health and CMV-seronegative. Each CDR3 is given with its conserved first and last residue. The order of the fields is clone size, J gene, V gene, D gene, CDR3 DNA, CDR3 protein. A D gene is named only where the DNA matches it firmly. For some rows the clone size is stated as once, few or many, or as a class when expanded; others skip it.

NA | TRBJ2-1 | TRBV6-4 | NA | TGTGCCAGCAGTTCCTCGGTAGCGAGCTCCTACAATGAGCAGTTCTTC | CASSSSVASSYNEQFF
NA | TRBJ1-1 | TRBV5-1 | NA | TGCGCCAGCAGCTTGGTAGGGGTTAACACTGAAGCTTTCTTT | CASSLVGVNTEAFF
NA | TRBJ1-2 | TRBV7-9 | TRBD1 | TGTGCCAGCAGCCCCGGGACAGGGGTCTCCCTCTATGGCTACACCTTC | CASSPGTGVSLYGYTF
NA | TRBJ1-4 | TRBV7-2 | NA | TGTGCCAGCAATCGGGGTGGGAGTGAAAAACTGTTTTTT | CASNRGGSEKLFF
NA | TRBJ1-1 | TRBV5-1 | TRBD1 | TGCGCCAGCAGCTTGGGGACAGGGGGCGGTTTATTGAACACTGAAGCTTTCTTT | CASSLGTGGGLLNTEAFF
NA | TRBJ2-1 | TRBV7-9 | TRBD1 | TGTGCCAGCAGCTTGGGACAGGGGGCATACAATGAGCAGTTCTTC | CASSLGQGAYNEQFF
NA | TRBJ2-5 | TRBV11-2 | TRBD1 | TGTGCCAGCAGCTATCAATCCGGGACAGGGGGCCAAGAGACCCAGTACTTC | CASSYQSGTGGQETQYF
NA | TRBJ2-1 | TRBV5-6 | NA | TGTGCCAGCAGCTTTCTCCGGACAGAACACAATGAGCAGTTCTTC | CASSFLRTEHNEQFF
NA | TRBJ1-1 | TRBV18 | TRBD1 | TGTGCCAGCTCACAGGGGGCAGGCACTGAAGCTTTCTTT | CASSQGAGTEAFF
once | TRBJ1-1 | TRBV30 | NA | TGTGCCTGGAGTGTACAGGTGAACACTGAAGCTTTCTTT | CAWSVQVNTEAFF
NA | TRBJ2-7 | TRBV9 | NA | TGTGCCAGCAGCGTAGGGACTTTACACTACGAGCAGTACTTC | CASSVGTLHYEQYF
NA | TRBJ2-7 | TRBV18 | NA | TGTGCCAGCTCACCAAATTCCGGGGTACGTGTGGCCTACGAGCAGTACTTC | CASSPNSGVRVAYEQYF
NA | TRBJ2-1 | TRBV18 | NA | TGTGCCAGCTCACCCATCGCTAGCTCCTACAATGAGCAGTTCTTC | CASSPIASSYNEQFF
NA | TRBJ1-2 | TRBV7-9 | NA | TGTGCCAGCAGCTTCGACGGCCCGAGGGGCTACACCTTC | CASSFDGPRGYTF
once | TRBJ1-2 | TRBV9 | NA | TGTGCCAGCAGCGGCGGGGTTCTCCCGGGCTACACCTTC | CASSGGVLPGYTF
NA | TRBJ2-4 | TRBV27 | TRBD1 | TGTGCCAGCAGTTTACGCCAGGGGGACATTCAGTACTTC | CASSLRQGDIQYF
NA | TRBJ2-1 | TRBV5-6 | NA | TGTGCCAGCAGCTTGGCCGAGGCGGGACCCAACTACAATGAGCAGTTCTTC | CASSLAEAGPNYNEQFF
NA | TRBJ2-7 | TRBV7-9 | TRBD1 | TGTGCCAGCAGCTGGGGACAGGGGGGGTCCTACGAGCAGTACTTC | CASSWGQGGSYEQYF
once | TRBJ1-5 | TRBV2 | NA | TGTGCCAGCAGGCGAGTTAGCAATCAGCCCCAGCATTTT | CASRRVSNQPQHF
NA | TRBJ2-7 | TRBV6-1 | NA | TGTGCCAGCTGCTTGGGGAGCGAGCAGTACTTC | CASCLGSEQYF
NA | TRBJ2-6 | TRBV4-1 | NA | TGCGCCAGCAGCCAGGGACTGGACAGGGACTACTCTGGGGCCAACGTCCTGACTTTC | CASSQGLDRDYSGANVLTF
NA | TRBJ1-2 | TRBV4-1 | TRBD1 | TGCGCCAGCAGCAACAGGGGGCGCTTTGAATGGCAAAGACCTAACTATGGCTACACCTTC | CASSNRGRFEWQRPNYGYTF
NA | TRBJ2-1 | TRBV6-5 | NA | TGTGCCAGCAGTTACTCAGGGGACACCACCCTCAATGAGCAGTTCTTC | CASSYSGDTTLNEQFF
once | TRBJ2-7 | TRBV10-3 | NA | TGTGCCATCAGTGAGTCGATTTCGGGGGTAACCTACGAGCAGTACTTC | CAISESISGVTYEQYF
NA | TRBJ1-1 | TRBV6-6 | NA | TGTGCCAGCAGGCCGGCCGCGCCGGGGGGGAACACTGAAGCTTTCTTT | CASRPAAPGGNTEAFF
NA | TRBJ2-2 | TRBV11-3 | NA | TGTGCCAGCAGTTCGACGACAGTCAACACCGGGGAGCTGTTTTTT | CASSSTTVNTGELFF
NA | TRBJ2-5 | TRBV28 | TRBD2 | TGTGCCAGCAGCGTGACTAGCGGGAGTTTGGAGACCCAGTACTTC | CASSVTSGSLETQYF
NA | TRBJ1-2 | TRBV5-6 | NA | TGTGCCAGCAGGTGGACGGATGGGGGCCTTTATGGCTACACCTTC | CASRWTDGGLYGYTF
NA | TRBJ1-1 | TRBV6-4 | NA | TGTGCCAGCAGTGGCGATTTGAACACTGAAGCTTTCTTT | CASSGDLNTEAFF
NA | TRBJ1-2 | TRBV7-9 | TRBD1 | TGTGCCAGCAGCTTAGCGACAGGGTTGGGATATGGCTACACCTTC | CASSLATGLGYGYTF
NA | TRBJ2-7 | TRBV7-7 | TRBD1 | TGTGCTAGCAGCGCCAGGGACAGGGGAGGAGAGCAGTACTTC | CASSARDRGGEQYF
NA | TRBJ1-1 | TRBV6-5 | NA | TGTGCCAGCAGGCAACAGGGAGGGCACACTGAAGCTTTCTTT | CASRQQGGHTEAFF
NA | TRBJ2-1 | TRBV7-6 | TRBD2 | TGTGCCAGCTCCCCAGCGGGGGCCTACTACAATGAGCAGTTCTTC | CASSPAGAYYNEQFF
NA | TRBJ1-1 | TRBV6-1 | TRBD1 | TGTGCCAGCAGTGCGAACAGACAGGGAGGCACTGAAGCTTTCTTT | CASSANRQGGTEAFF
NA | TRBJ2-1 | TRBV7-9 | NA | TGTGCCAGCAGCTACAGGAGGGGAATTTCCAATGAGCAGTTCTTC | CASSYRRGISNEQFF
NA | TRBJ1-1 | TRBV30 | NA | TGTGCCTTCGAGGATGTTGAAGCTTTCTTT | CAFEDVEAFF
NA | TRBJ2-3 | TRBV19 | TRBD2 | TGTGCCAGTAGTTTGGCTAGCGGGAAACCAGATACGCAGTATTTT | CASSLASGKPDTQYF
NA | TRBJ1-1 | TRBV28 | NA | TGTGCCAGCAGTCGCACCGGGACAAATGAAGCTTTCTTT | CASSRTGTNEAFF
NA | TRBJ2-7 | TRBV10-1 | NA | TGCGCCAGCAGTGAGAGGACAGTATCCTACGAGCAGTACTTC | CASSERTVSYEQYF
NA | TRBJ1-1 | TRBV12-5 | TRBD1 | TGTGCTAGTGGTTTGGACAGGGGGCTTGAGAACACTGAAGCTTTCTTT | CASGLDRGLENTEAFF
NA | TRBJ2-1 | TRBV5-6 | TRBD2 | TGTGCCAGCAGCTTGATTGCGGGAGCCTCCTACAATGAGCAGTTCTTC | CASSLIAGASYNEQFF
NA | TRBJ1-1 | TRBV30 | NA | TGTGCCTGGAGTCTCGGGGAGAACACTGAAGCTTTCTTT | CAWSLGENTEAFF
NA | TRBJ2-1 | TRBV21-1 | NA | TGTGCCAGAGTCTCCCCGGGGACTAGCGGGTCTTCCTCCTACAATGAGCAGTTCTTC | CARVSPGTSGSSSYNEQFF